This T cell receptor (beta chain) was found in a study of T-cell reconstitution after alpha-beta-depleted transplantation in children (dated by TCRdb to the mid-2010s). About the full investigation: T-cell immune reconstitution after TCRalphabeta/CD19-depleted allogeneic hematopoietic cell transplantation in children was quantitatively tracked in the study by means of TCR repertoire profiling.

This clonotype was detected many times. It lacks a known antigen. The record has no base qualities; no much larger clone is one base away. This specimen's treatment or condition label, interpreted: allogeneic hematopoietic cell transplantation with graft depleted of TCRalphabeta T cells and CD19 B cells. Transplant recipients were children who received TCRalphabeta/CD19-depleted allogeneic hematopoietic cell grafts. Beyond this particular receptor, the publication reports: In some patients, high TCRbeta diversity at day 60 was attributed to recipient T cells and intrathymic progenitors that had survived conditioning. About two months after transplant, the apparently early recovery of alphabetaT-cell counts reportedly depended on just several hundred clones that had expanded rapidly and came from non-depleted graft cells. Over subsequent months, a decline in hyperexpanded clone frequencies was noted, and after one year, T-cell counts and TCRbeta diversity were mostly ascribed to newly produced T cells.

The method was PCR. TCRdb lists the instrument as Illumina HiSeq 2500. TCR library preparation used molecular barcoding, with unique molecular identifiers applied to normalize quantification of the TCRbeta repertoire. The raw public data were reprocessed by TCRdb itself: fastp quality trimming at Q25, MiXCR clonotype calling, in-frame beta chains only. Rows with a matching CDR3 protein are joined into one entry that keeps the most common DNA and genes. The sample records approximately 650,000 distinct CDR3 sequences, around 13% of which are singletons. The top ten clones comprise around 0.8% of the sample. The CDR3 spans 14 residues, from the cysteine through the phenylalanine. The read is trimmed to its CDR3 DNA, 42 bases read in frame from base 1. The germline V gene encodes CDR1 DFQATT and CDR2 SNEGSKA (reference sequence). Trimming removed 3 bases from V and 6 bases from J, leaving 17 bases between the germline ends.

The TCR sequence derives from a girl aged 2 to 10 with congenital amegakaryocytic thrombocytopenia, due to receive a stem cell transplant. The rearrangement combines TRBV20-1 with TRBJ1-1; tentative D gene TRBD1, with 6 bases matching. The starting material was PBMCs, obtained before TCRalphabeta/CD19-depleted stem cell transplant. The CDR3 is CSASLRGARAEAFF. The nucleotide sequence is given as TGCAGTGCTAGTCTCAGGGGCGCACGGGCTGAAGCTTTCTTT.